This entry concerns a single TCR beta chain. The antigen is not known. PCR used 60 Vbeta primers and 13 Jbeta primers. Some clones are missing from TCRdb's copy, which holds only in-frame ones; the method was immunoSEQ multiplex PCR. The sample holds 150,000 to 200,000 clones, approximately 80% seen once. The sample originates from a study of cytomegalovirus exposure and HLA in healthy donors. Between the trimmed V and J ends, which lost 0 bases and 11 bases, there was a span of 14 bases. The CDR3 covers 14 residues. CDR1 is ENHRY, CDR2 SYGVKD, per germline. Study conclusions and caveats: A prior analysis recorded that most TCR beta V segments were productive about 87% or about 30% of the time.

The V call is TRBV10-3, the J call TRBJ1-5, with D hard to call. The material sequenced was PBMCs. This clonotype was sampled from a girl aged 10 to 17 in good health and CMV-seropositive. CDR3 region: CAISESPGSEAQHF. The CDR3 bases are TGTGCCATCAGTGAGTCCCCCGGTTCCGAGGCCCAGCATTTT.